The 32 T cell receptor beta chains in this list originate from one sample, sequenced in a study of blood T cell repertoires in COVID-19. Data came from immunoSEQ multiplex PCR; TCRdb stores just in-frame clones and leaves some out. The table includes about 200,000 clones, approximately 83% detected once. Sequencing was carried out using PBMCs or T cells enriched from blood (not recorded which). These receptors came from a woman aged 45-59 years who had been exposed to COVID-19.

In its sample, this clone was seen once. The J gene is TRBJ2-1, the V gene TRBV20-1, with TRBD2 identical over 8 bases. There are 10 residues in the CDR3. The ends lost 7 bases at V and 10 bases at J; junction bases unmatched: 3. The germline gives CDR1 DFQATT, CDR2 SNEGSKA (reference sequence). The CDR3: CSVRGGEQFF. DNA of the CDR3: TGCAGTGTACGGGGGGGCGAGCAGTTCTTC.

The CDR3 reads CASSLTLPGPYQGEQYF. In DNA form, the CDR3 reads TGTGCCAGCAGCCTAACCCTACCGGGTCCGTATCAGGGTGAGCAGTACTTC. The chain links TRBV3-1 (or the pseudogene TRBV3-2) to TRBJ2-7; TRBD1 is a possible D gene (5 bases). With 4 bases removed from V and 7 bases from J, the gap between germline ends came to 26 bases. The CDR3 is 17 amino acids. Germline V gene sequence: CDR1 LGHDT, CDR2 YNNKEL (reference sequence).

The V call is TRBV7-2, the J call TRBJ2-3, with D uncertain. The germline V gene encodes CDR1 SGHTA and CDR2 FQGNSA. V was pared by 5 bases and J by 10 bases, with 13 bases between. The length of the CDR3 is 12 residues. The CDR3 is CASSPLLAAQYF. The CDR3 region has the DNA TGTGCCAGCAGCCCGCTCCTCGCGGCGCAGTATTTT.

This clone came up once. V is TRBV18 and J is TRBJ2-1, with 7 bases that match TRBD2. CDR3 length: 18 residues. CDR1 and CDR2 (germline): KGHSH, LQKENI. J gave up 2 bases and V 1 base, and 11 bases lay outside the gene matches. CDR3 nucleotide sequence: TGTGCCAGCTCACCACGGCAGGTAGCGGGTGAAACCTACAATGAGCAGTTCTTC. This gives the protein CASSPRQVAGETYNEQFF.

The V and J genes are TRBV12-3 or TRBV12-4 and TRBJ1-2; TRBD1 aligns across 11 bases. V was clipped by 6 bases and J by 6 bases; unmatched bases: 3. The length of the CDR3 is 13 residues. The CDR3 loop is CASSWGQGDGYTF. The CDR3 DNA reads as TGTGCCAGCAGCTGGGGACAGGGGGATGGCTACACCTTC.

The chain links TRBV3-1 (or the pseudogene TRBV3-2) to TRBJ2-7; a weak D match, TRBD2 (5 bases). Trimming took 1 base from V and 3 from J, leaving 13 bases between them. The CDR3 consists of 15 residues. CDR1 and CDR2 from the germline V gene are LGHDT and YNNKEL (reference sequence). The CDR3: CASSQGLIGNYEQYF. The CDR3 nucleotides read TGTGCCAGCAGCCAAGGGCTCATCGGGAACTACGAGCAGTACTTC.

The CDR3 bases are TGTGCCAGCAGCCCCGGACTAGCTCGTACAGATACGCAGTATTTT. Translated, it gives CASSPGLARTDTQYF. The V gene is TRBV9, the J gene TRBJ2-3; TRBD2 agrees at 8 bases. Trimming cost V 4 bases and J 3 bases; bases outside gene matches: 7. The CDR3 covers 15 residues. Germline CDR1 and CDR2: SGDLS and YYNGEE.

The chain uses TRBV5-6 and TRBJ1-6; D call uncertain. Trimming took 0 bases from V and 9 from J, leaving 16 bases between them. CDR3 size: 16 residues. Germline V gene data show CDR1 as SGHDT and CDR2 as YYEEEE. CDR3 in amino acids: CASSLVEEQIRSPLHF. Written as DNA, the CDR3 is TGTGCCAGCAGCTTGGTAGAAGAACAGATCCGTTCACCCCTCCACTTT.

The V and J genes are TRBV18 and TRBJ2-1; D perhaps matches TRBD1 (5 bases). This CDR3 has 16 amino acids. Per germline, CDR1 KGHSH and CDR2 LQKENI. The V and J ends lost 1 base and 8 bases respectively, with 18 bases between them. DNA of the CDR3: TGTGCCAGCTCACCACAGCAGGGCTTCTCCTCGGATGAGCAGTTCTTC. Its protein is CASSPQQGFSSDEQFF.

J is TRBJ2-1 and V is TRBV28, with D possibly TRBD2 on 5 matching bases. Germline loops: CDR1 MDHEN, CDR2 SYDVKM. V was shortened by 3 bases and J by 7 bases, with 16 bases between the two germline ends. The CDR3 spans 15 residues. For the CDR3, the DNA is TGTGCCAGCAGTTTGGTGGCCCCGGGGTGGAATGAGCAGTTCTTC. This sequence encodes CASSLVAPGWNEQFF.

CDR3 in amino acids: CASSYRETQYF. CDR3 DNA sequence: TGTGCCAGCAGTTACCGTGAGACCCAGTACTTC. J is TRBJ2-5 and V is TRBV6-5; unclear D gene. This CDR3 spans 11 amino acids. Germline values: CDR1 MNHEY, CDR2 SVGAGI. Trimming stripped 2 bases from V and 5 bases from J, with 3 bases between.

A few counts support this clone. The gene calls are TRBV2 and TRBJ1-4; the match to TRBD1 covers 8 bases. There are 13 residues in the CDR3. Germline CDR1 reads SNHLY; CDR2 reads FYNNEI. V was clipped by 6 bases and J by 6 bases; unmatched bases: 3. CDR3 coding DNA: TGTGCCAGCAGGGTGACAGGGGATGAAAAACTGTTTTTT. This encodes CASRVTGDEKLFF.

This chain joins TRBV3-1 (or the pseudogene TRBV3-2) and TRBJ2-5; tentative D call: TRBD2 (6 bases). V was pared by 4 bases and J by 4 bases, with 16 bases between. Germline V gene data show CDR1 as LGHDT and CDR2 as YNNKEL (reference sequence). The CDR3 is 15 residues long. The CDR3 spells CASSRTSGRGETQYF. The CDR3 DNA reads TGTGCCAGCAGCCGGACGTCTGGGCGGGGAGAGACCCAGTACTTC.

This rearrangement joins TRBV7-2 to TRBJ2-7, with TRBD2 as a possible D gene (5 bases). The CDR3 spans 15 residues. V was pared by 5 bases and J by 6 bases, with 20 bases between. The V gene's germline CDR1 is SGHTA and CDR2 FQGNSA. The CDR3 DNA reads TGTGCCAGCAGCCCCCCTTTACTAGGCCGCCGCGAGCAGTACTTC. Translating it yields CASSPPLLGRREQYF.

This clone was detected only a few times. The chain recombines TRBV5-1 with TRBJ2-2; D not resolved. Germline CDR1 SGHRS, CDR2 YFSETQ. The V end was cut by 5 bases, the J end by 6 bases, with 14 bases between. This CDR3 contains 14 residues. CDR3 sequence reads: CASRLETEPGELFF. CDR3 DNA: TGCGCCAGCAGACTTGAAACAGAGCCCGGGGAGCTGTTTTTT.

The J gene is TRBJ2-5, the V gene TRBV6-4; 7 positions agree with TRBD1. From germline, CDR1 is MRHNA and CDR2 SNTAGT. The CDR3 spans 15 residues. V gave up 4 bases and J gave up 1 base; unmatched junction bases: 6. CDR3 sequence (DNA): TGTGCCAGCAGTGTCACACAGGGGAGCCAAGAGACCCAGTACTTC. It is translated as CASSVTQGSQETQYF.

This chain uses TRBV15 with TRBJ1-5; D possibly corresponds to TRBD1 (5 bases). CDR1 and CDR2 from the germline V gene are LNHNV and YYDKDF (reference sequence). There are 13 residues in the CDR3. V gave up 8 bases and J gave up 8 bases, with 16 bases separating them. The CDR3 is CATRQGGGKPQHF. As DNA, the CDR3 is TGTGCCACCCGCCAGGGAGGCGGAAAGCCCCAGCATTTT.

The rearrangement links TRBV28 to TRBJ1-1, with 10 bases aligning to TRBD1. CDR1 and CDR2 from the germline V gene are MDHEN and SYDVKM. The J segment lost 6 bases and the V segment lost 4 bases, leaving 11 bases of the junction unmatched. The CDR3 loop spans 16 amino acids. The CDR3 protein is CASSSFPGTGEAEAFF. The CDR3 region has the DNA TGTGCCAGCAGTTCGTTCCCCGGGACAGGGGAGGCTGAAGCTTTCTTT. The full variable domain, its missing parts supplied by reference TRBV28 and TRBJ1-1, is DVKVTQSSRYLVKRTGEKVFLECVQDMDHENMFWYRQDPGLGLRLIYFSYDVKMKEKGDIPEGYSVSREKKERFSLILESASTNQTSMYLCASSSFPGTGEAEAFFGQGTRLTVV.

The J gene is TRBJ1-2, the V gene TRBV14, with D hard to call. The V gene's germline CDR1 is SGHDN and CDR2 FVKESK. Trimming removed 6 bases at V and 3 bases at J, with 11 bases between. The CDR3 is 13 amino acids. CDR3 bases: TGTGCCAGCAGTAAAGACACCTACTATGGCTACACCTTC. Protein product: CASSKDTYYGYTF.

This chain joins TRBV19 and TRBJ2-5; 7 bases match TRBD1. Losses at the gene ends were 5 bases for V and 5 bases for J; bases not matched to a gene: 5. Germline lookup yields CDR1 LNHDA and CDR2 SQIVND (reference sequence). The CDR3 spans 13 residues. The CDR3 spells CASSQQGRETQYF. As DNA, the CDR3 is TGTGCCAGTAGTCAACAGGGGCGGGAGACCCAGTACTTC.

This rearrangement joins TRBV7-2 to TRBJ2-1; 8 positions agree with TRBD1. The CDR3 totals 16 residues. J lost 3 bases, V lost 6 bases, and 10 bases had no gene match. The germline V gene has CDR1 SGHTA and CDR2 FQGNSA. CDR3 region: CASSHRTGWNYNEQFF. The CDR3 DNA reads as TGTGCCAGCAGTCATCGGACAGGGTGGAACTACAATGAGCAGTTCTTC.

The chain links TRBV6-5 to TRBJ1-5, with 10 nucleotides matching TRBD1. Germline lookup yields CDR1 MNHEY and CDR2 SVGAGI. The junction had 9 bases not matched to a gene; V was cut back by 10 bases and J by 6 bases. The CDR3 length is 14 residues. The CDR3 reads CAIPGTGESQPQHF. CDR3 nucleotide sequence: TGTGCCATCCCCGGGACAGGGGAAAGTCAGCCCCAGCATTTT.

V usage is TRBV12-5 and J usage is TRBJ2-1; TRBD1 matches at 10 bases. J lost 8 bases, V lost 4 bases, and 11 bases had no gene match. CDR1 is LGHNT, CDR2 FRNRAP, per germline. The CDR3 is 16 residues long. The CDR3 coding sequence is TGTGCTAGTGGTTCGACTAAGACAGGGGGCATATATGAGCAGTTCTTC. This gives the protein CASGSTKTGGIYEQFF.

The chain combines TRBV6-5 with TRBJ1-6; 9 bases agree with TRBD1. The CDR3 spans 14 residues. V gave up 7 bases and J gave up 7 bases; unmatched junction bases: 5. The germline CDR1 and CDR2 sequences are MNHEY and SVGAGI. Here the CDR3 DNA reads TGTGCCAGCAACCTCGGACAGGGGAATTCACCCCTCCACTTT. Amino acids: CASNLGQGNSPLHF.

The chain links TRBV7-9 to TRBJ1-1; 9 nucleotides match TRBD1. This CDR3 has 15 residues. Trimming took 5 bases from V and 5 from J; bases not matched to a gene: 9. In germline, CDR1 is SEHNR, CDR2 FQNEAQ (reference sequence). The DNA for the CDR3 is TGTGCCAGCAGCCCCGGGACAGGGAGGGGAACTGAAGCTTTCTTT. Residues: CASSPGTGRGTEAFF.

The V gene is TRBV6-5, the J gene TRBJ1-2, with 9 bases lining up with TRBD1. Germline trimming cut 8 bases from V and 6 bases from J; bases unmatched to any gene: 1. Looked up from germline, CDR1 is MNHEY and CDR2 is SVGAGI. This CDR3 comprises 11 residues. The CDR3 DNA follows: TGTGCCAGCGGGACAGGGAATGGCTACACCTTC. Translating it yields CASGTGNGYTF.

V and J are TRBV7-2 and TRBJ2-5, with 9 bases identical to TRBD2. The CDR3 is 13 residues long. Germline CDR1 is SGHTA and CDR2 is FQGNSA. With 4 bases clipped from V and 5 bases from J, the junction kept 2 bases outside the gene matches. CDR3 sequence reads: CASSSGLAETQYF. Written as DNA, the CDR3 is TGTGCCAGCAGCTCGGGACTAGCTGAGACCCAGTACTTC.

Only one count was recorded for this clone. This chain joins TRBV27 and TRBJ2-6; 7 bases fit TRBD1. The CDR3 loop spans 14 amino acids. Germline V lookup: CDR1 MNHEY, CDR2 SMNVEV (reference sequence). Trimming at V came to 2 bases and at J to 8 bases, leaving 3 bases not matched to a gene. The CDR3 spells CASSLVQGTNVLTF. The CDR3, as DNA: TGTGCCAGCAGTTTAGTACAGGGGACCAACGTCCTGACTTTC. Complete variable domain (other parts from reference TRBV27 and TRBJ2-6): EAQVTQNPRYLITVTGKKLTVTCSQNMNHEYMSWYRQDPGLGLRQIYYSMNVEVTDKGDVPEGYKVSRKEKRNFPLILESPSPNQTSLYFCASSLVQGTNVLTFGAGSRLTVL.

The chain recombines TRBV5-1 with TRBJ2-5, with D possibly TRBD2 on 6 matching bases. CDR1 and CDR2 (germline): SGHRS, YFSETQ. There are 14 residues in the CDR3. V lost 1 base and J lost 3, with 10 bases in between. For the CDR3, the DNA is TGCGCCAGCAGCTTGATGTCGGGGGAAGAGACCCAGTACTTC. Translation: CASSLMSGEETQYF.

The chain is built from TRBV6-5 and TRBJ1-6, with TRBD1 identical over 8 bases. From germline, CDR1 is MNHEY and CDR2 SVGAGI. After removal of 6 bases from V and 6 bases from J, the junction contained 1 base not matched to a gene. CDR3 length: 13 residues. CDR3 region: CASRTGVNSPLHF. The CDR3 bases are TGTGCCAGCAGGACAGGGGTTAATTCACCCCTCCACTTT.

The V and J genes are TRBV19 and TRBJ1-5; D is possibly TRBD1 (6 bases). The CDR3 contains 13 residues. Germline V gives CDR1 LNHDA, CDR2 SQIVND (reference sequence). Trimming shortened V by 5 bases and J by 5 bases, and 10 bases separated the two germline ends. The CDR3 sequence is CASSDRNYQPQHF. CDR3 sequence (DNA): TGTGCCAGTAGTGACAGGAATTATCAGCCCCAGCATTTT.

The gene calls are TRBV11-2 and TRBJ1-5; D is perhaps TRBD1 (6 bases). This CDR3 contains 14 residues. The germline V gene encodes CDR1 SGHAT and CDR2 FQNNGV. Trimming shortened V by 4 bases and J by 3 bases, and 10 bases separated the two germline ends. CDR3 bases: TGTGCCAGCAGCTCCGGACAGTACAATCAGCCCCAGCATTTT. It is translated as CASSSGQYNQPQHF. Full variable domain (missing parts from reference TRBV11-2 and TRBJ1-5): EAGVAQSPRYKIIEKRQSVAFWCNPISGHATLYWYQQILGQGPKLLIQFQNNGVVDDSQLPKDRFSAERLKGVDSTLKIQPAKLEDSAVYLCASSSGQYNQPQHFGDGTRLSIL.